The source of this TCR beta chain is a study of cytomegalovirus exposure and HLA in healthy donors. General study results and limits: In the analysis, some V segments, TRBV6-2 and TRBV6-3 included, were excluded as indistinguishable.

CDR1 and CDR2 from the germline V gene are MGHDK and SYGVNS. Between the trimmed V and J ends, which lost 8 bases and 0 bases, there was a span of 20 bases. The CDR3 has 17 residues. A remark on this clone: What it binds is unknown.

Primers: 60 Vbeta forward and 13 Jbeta reverse. Sequenced by immunoSEQ multiplex PCR; TCRdb stores in-frame clones only, minus some. This sample has about 35,000 clones, with more than 80% found just once. V and J are TRBV25-1 and TRBJ1-3; the D is unclear. What was sequenced was PBMCs. The clonotype originates from a male donor in good health and CMV-seronegative. The CDR3 region has the DNA TGTGCCAGCCCCGAGGGAGGGTCTCAGAGCTCTGGAAACACCATATATTTT. It specifies CASPEGGSQSSGNTIYF.